This T cell receptor beta chain was captured by sequencing in a study of beta chain features in type 1 diabetes listed by TCRdb under 2018. Study-wide context: Mean age, gender distribution, total cell number and subset yield did not differ between patients and healthy donors. Whereas all 30 or so donors provided naive and central memory subsets, regulatory and stem cell-like memory subsets were isolated from just 8 patients and roughly 8 healthy donors. In the study, TCRB repertoires of sorted circulating CD4+ T cell subsets from recently diagnosed type 1 diabetes patients were compared with those of matched healthy donors. A total of 85 million to 110 million sorted cells were examined across all samples, and RNA yield correlated strongly with the number of cells per subset. Study-wide conclusions, independent of this receptor: Because small numbers of individuals were included in the HLA sub-analyses, any influence of HLA type on TCRB rearrangement was left unresolved. PCR might favor shorter templates, but patient and control samples were amplified and corrected together, so any skew would affect both groups equally. Type 1 diabetes patients showed a moderate but significant shortening of TCRB CDR3 length in all four CD4+ subsets. Naive, central memory and regulatory TCRB repertoires appeared more similar among patients than among healthy donors. Because cDNA was sequenced instead of genomic DNA, activated cells with high expression could be over-represented, although the groups did not differ in activation or CD3 levels. Patients with type 1 diabetes made fewer insertions and deleted more nucleotides at VDJ recombination sites, implying thymic rearrangement abnormalities.

On this clone: Its binding antigen is unknown. It has no much larger one-base neighbor in the sample; base qualities were not kept.

The entire amount of isolated RNA was reverse transcribed using the High Capacity cDNA Reverse Transcription Kit, so the sequenced TCRB transcripts were expressed ones. Naive, central memory and regulatory T cell samples underwent deep immunoSEQ sequencing, averaging around 3.9 million total reads per sample. After sorted cells were lysed in RLT buffer, RNA was extracted with DNase-treated RNeasy Micro or Mini kits, with the choice depending on cell number. To prevent cross-contamination, every cell subset was processed on its own, while patient and healthy donor samples were processed together. The immunoSEQ multiplex PCR was used to amplify TCRB sequences from cDNA, generating 87-bp fragments that spanned the CDR3 region. Amplicons were sequenced on the Illumina HiSeq platform. Per the source publication's procedure: PCR bias was computationally corrected using synthetic template baselines, reads within Hamming distance 2 were collapsed, and singletons that could not be merged were discarded. Reads were aligned to IMGT to assign V, D and J genes, CDR3 length, and insertions or deletions at six rearrangement sites. Within each subset, clonotype counts were normalized to sorted cell number, after which true diversity and Gini coefficients were computed with the tcR R package. The overlap coefficient, calculated on TCRB nucleotide sequences, was used to quantify repertoire sharing. As a proxy for the pre-selection repertoire, out-of-frame TCRB sequences from naive cells were analyzed. What TCRdb holds here is the immuneACCESS table cut down to in-frame rearrangements. Part of the clones is not present; checked against another copy, under half of the missing clones reflect an unresolved V gene, and the others are unexplained. V, J and clone size are taken as reported in that table, and D and trimming were inferred from the DNA itself. Counted in this sample were about 650,000 clones; over 10% of them appeared once. The biggest ten clones account for around 0.12% of the sample.

Each donor gave one peripheral blood draw, around 0.12 L on average, collected into heparinised tubes. A BD FACSAria II was used to sort naive, central memory, regulatory and stem cell-like memory CD4+ T cells with a panel that included CD45RO, CCR7, CD25, CD127, CD95 and CD27. Every sorted population had a purity above 95%. PBMCs were separated immediately by Lymphoprep density gradient centrifugation and were stained directly, without being cultured. So that batch effects would be minimized, each experiment stained and sorted samples in pairs, pairing one healthy donor with one patient. The clonotype originates from a man aged 30 to 45 with type 1 diabetes. The sequenced material came from naive CD4+ T cells from blood. The cell subset or site label, read with the paper, signifies: true naive CD4+ T cells.

The DNA sequence is TGTGCCAGCAGCCCCCACAGGGTTCACGAGACCCAGTACTTC. Its amino acids are CASSPHRVHETQYF. The chain is made from TRBV7-9 and TRBJ2-5; D gene: possibly TRBD1, on 6 matching bases. The CDR3 runs 14 amino acids, cysteine and phenylalanine included. Just the 42-base CDR3 DNA is kept, in frame starting at base 1. CDR1 and CDR2, per the germline V gene (reference sequence), are SEHNR and FQNEAQ. Trimming at the junction amounts to 5 bases on V and 5 bases on J, and the germline ends lie 15 bases apart.